This TCR beta chain originates from a study of blood T cell repertoires in COVID-19. Study overall: Specimens from acute and convalescent COVID-19 originated in the United States, Italy and Spain.

The J segment lost 8 bases and the V segment lost 3 bases, leaving 3 bases of the junction unmatched. The CDR3 is made up of 13 amino acids. Germline V CDR1 and CDR2: MNHNS, SASEGT. Only in-frame clones appear in the TCRdb table, and some are missing; sequencing was by immunoSEQ multiplex PCR. This table holds about 360,000 clones, approximately 86% found once. V usage is TRBV6-1 and J usage is TRBJ1-2; 10 bases are a match to TRBD1. This clonotype originated in a woman in her thirties or forties with acute COVID-19. Sequenced: PBMCs or T cells enriched from blood (not recorded which). The CDR3 DNA reads TGTGCCAGCAGTGAGGGGACAGGGGTCGGCTACACCTTC. This codes for CASSEGTGVGYTF.